These 22 T cell receptor beta chains came from one sample sequenced in a study of a mutant IDH1 vaccine in newly diagnosed glioma. Profiling relied on immunoSEQ multiplex PCR, and the TCRdb table lists in-frame clones only, not all of them. The sample lists 50,000 to 75,000 clones; around 90% were seen once. Stated time point: baseline, week 1 (first vaccination visit). Treatment denoted: pre-vaccination baseline after standard-of-care therapy. The sequenced sample was PBMCs, obtained from a glioma patient treated with radiotherapy, temozolomide or both. These TCRs come from a man aged 45-60 years with glioma.

J is TRBJ1-4 and V is TRBV4-1; 8 nucleotides line up with TRBD1. V trimming: 0 bases; J trimming: 8 bases; junction bases outside the gene matches: 5. Germline V lookup: CDR1 MGHRA, CDR2 YSYEKL. The CDR3 contains 15 residues. CDR3 nucleotides: TGCGCCAGCAGCCAAGATTGGACAGGGAGGGAAAAACTGTTTTTT. This translates into CASSQDWTGREKLFF.

V is TRBV19 and J is TRBJ2-7; 10 bases fit TRBD1. Per the germline V gene, CDR1 is LNHDA and CDR2 is SQIVND (reference sequence). Trimming at V came to 4 bases and at J to 3 bases, leaving 3 bases not matched to a gene. This CDR3 has 14 amino acids. The CDR3 is CASSNGQGDYEQYF. CDR3 DNA sequence: TGTGCCAGTAGTAATGGACAGGGGGACTACGAGCAGTACTTC.

The rearrangement uses TRBV11-2 and TRBJ2-7; TRBD2 matches at 10 bases. With 5 bases clipped from V and 3 bases from J, the junction kept 1 base outside the gene matches. Germline V gene lookup returns CDR1 SGHAT and CDR2 FQNNGV. This CDR3 has 13 amino acids. The CDR3 sequence is CASSEREGYEQYF. CDR3 nucleotides: TGTGCCAGCAGCGAGCGGGAGGGCTACGAGCAGTACTTC.

The chain joins TRBV28 to TRBJ2-1; 13 bases agree with TRBD2. The V and J ends lost 6 bases and 10 bases, in that order; junction bases with no gene match: 6. Germline V gene sequence: CDR1 MDHEN, CDR2 SYDVKM. The CDR3 runs to 14 residues. This CDR3 is CASRMGLAGIEQFF. The CDR3 nucleotides are TGTGCCAGCAGGATGGGACTAGCGGGGATAGAGCAGTTCTTC.

The chain combines TRBV19 with TRBJ1-6; D remains unclear. CDR3 length: 11 residues. CDR1 and CDR2 from the germline V gene are LNHDA and SQIVND (reference sequence). V gave up 6 bases and J gave up 14 bases, with 11 bases separating them. CDR3 in DNA: TGTGCCAGTAGAACCCAAGGGACCCTCCACTTT. Translated, it gives CASRTQGTLHF.

The rearrangement joins TRBV2 to TRBJ2-1; 7 bases map to TRBD2. The CDR3 length is 16 residues. Trimming took 1 base from V and 8 from J; bases not matched to a gene: 11. Germline assignment: CDR1 SNHLY and CDR2 FYNNEI. The DNA of the CDR3 is TGTGCCAGCAGTGAAGGGCGAGCGGGGTTGGGGGATGAGCAGTTCTTC. Translation: CASSEGRAGLGDEQFF. The entire variable domain, with the rest obtained from reference TRBV2 and TRBJ2-1, is as follows: EPEVTQTPSHQVTQMGQEVILRCVPISNHLYFYWYRQILGQKVEFLVSFYNNEISEKSEIFDDQFSVERPDGSNFTLKIRSTKLEDSAMYFCASSEGRAGLGDEQFFGPGTRLTVL.

The chain is built from TRBV7-2 and TRBJ2-7; TRBD1 matches 8 bases. The CDR3 is made up of 17 amino acids. V was clipped by 0 bases and J by 1 base; unmatched bases: 8. The germline V gene encodes CDR1 SGHTA and CDR2 FQGNSA. CDR3 amino acids: CASSLALPGGSSYEQYF. DNA for the CDR3: TGTGCCAGCAGCTTAGCGCTCCCAGGGGGCTCTTCCTACGAGCAGTACTTC.

This sequence joins TRBV28 and TRBJ2-7; D unclear. The CDR3 is 9 amino acids. V dropped 6 bases and J dropped 6 bases, with 3 bases sitting between them. Germline CDR1 is MDHEN and CDR2 is SYDVKM. The CDR3 spells CASRVEQYF. The CDR3 DNA reads as TGTGCCAGCAGGGTCGAGCAGTACTTC.

The CDR3 sequence: CATSRDGAGGWNTEAFF. The CDR3 DNA reads TGTGCCACCAGCAGAGATGGGGCAGGGGGCTGGAACACTGAAGCTTTCTTT. V gene TRBV15 combines with J gene TRBJ1-1, with TRBD1 matching 8 bases. The V gene's germline CDR1 is LNHNV and CDR2 YYDKDF (reference sequence). The CDR3 contains 17 residues. V shed 0 bases, J shed 1 base, and the junction held 7 bases outside the gene matches. The whole variable domain, filled in from reference TRBV15 and TRBJ1-1, reads DAMVIQNPRYQVTQFGKPVTLSCSQTLNHNVMYWYQQKSSQAPKLLFHYYDKDFNNEADTPDNFQSRRPNTSFCFLDIRSPGLGDTAMYLCATSRDGAGGWNTEAFFGQGTRLTVV.

This chain joins TRBV29-1 and TRBJ2-5, with TRBD1 identical over 7 bases. Germline CDR1 and CDR2: SQVTM and ANQGSEA. V shed 4 bases, J shed 2 bases, and the junction held 10 bases outside the gene matches. CDR3 size: 15 residues. CDR3 residues: CSVGLGGGQQETQYF. The CDR3 nucleotides are TGCAGCGTTGGTTTAGGTGGGGGACAGCAAGAGACCCAGTACTTC.

The V gene is TRBV5-6, the J gene TRBJ1-5; D is uncertain. CDR3 length: 15 amino acids. CDR1 SGHDT and CDR2 YYEEEE come from the germline V gene. The V end was cut by 2 bases, the J end by 7 bases, with 16 bases between. The CDR3 nucleotides are TGTGCCAGCAGCTTTAACAGAGCAGCAGCGCAGCCCCAGCATTTT. The encoded protein is CASSFNRAAAQPQHF.

The chain recombines TRBV11-2 with TRBJ2-7, with TRBD1 matching over 7 bases. V dropped 5 bases and J dropped 5; count of bases not matched to a gene: 9. Germline V lookup: CDR1 SGHAT, CDR2 FQNNGV. The CDR3 has 14 residues. The CDR3 coding sequence is TGTGCCAGCAGCACCCGGACAGGTAGCAACGAGCAGTACTTC. It specifies CASSTRTGSNEQYF. The whole variable domain, filled in from reference TRBV11-2 and TRBJ2-7, reads EAGVAQSPRYKIIEKRQSVAFWCNPISGHATLYWYQQILGQGPKLLIQFQNNGVVDDSQLPKDRFSAERLKGVDSTLKIQPAKLEDSAVYLCASSTRTGSNEQYFGPGTRLTVT.

The chain is built from TRBV28 and TRBJ1-4; D possibly corresponds to TRBD1 (5 bases). V lost 6 bases to trimming and J lost 14 bases, with 19 bases between them. CDR3 length: 13 residues. The germline V gene encodes CDR1 MDHEN and CDR2 SYDVKM. CDR3: CASRRDGGGFLFF. The CDR3 DNA reads TGTGCCAGCAGGCGGGACGGAGGTGGTTTTCTGTTTTTT.

This CDR3 reads CSVAGGTSTDTQYF. Written as DNA, the CDR3 is TGCAGCGTTGCCGGCGGAACTAGCACAGATACGCAGTATTTT. The chain uses TRBV29-1 and TRBJ2-3; D not certain. V was trimmed by 4 bases and J by 0 bases, leaving 11 bases between them. The CDR3 runs 14 residues. Germline V gene data show CDR1 as SQVTM and CDR2 as ANQGSEA.

In regard to this clone: Different DNA sequences within this sample yield the same CDR3. The chain employs TRBV28 and TRBJ1-5; no firm D call. CDR1 and CDR2 from the germline V gene are MDHEN and SYDVKM. CDR3 length: 12 residues. V was cut by 3 bases and J by 7 bases, with 7 bases left in between. The chain's CDR3 is CASSLEGQPQHF. The CDR3 bases are TGTGCCAGCAGTTTGGAAGGACAGCCCCAGCATTTT. The full variable domain, its missing parts supplied by reference TRBV28 and TRBJ1-5, is DVKVTQSSRYLVKRTGEKVFLECVQDMDHENMFWYRQDPGLGLRLIYFSYDVKMKEKGDIPEGYSVSREKKERFSLILESASTNQTSMYLCASSLEGQPQHFGDGTRLSIL.

CDR3 nucleotide sequence: TGTGCCAGCAGTCCCGACTATTTTAATAAGTTCTTC. Translated: CASSPDYFNKFF. The chain couples TRBV28 to TRBJ2-1; a weak D match, TRBD2 (5 bases). V was cut by 5 bases and J by 14 bases, with 16 bases left in between. CDR3 length equals 12 residues. Germline loops: CDR1 MDHEN, CDR2 SYDVKM.

This sequence joins TRBV6-5 and TRBJ1-2, with D hard to call. The V gene's germline CDR1 is MNHEY and CDR2 SVGAGI. The CDR3 totals 15 residues. Trimming cost V 0 bases and J 8 bases, with 16 bases left between them. CDR3 region: CASSYSAGNSGGYTF. CDR3 nucleotide sequence: TGTGCCAGCAGTTACTCGGCGGGGAACTCGGGGGGCTACACCTTC.

V gene TRBV4-1 combines with J gene TRBJ2-2; the D gene is possibly TRBD2 (5 bases). V was clipped by 3 bases and J by 4 bases, with 12 bases between them. The CDR3 is made up of 15 amino acids. CDR1 and CDR2 (germline): MGHRA, YSYEKL. In DNA, the CDR3 is TGCGCCAGCAGCCAGTTTGCAGGAGGCACCGGGGAGCTGTTTTTT. Translation: CASSQFAGGTGELFF.

This clone has only one observation. The V call is TRBV15, the J call TRBJ1-2; D remains unclear. Between the trimmed V and J ends, which lost 9 bases and 4 bases, there was a span of 9 bases. Germline V gene data show CDR1 as LNHNV and CDR2 as YYDKDF (reference sequence). CDR3 length: 11 residues. For the CDR3, the DNA is TGTGCCACTGCGGACGGCTATGGCTACACCTTC. This codes for CATADGYGYTF.

The rearrangement uses TRBV5-5 and TRBJ1-5, with D possibly being TRBD1 (5 bases). V shed 0 bases and J shed 1 base, with 14 bases lying between them. This CDR3 is 17 amino acids long. The germline CDR1 and CDR2 sequences are SGHKS and YYEKEE (reference sequence). The CDR3 DNA is TGTGCCAGCAGCTTGGGAGGTGGGGGGAAGAGCAATCAGCCCCAGCATTTT. Its protein product is CASSLGGGGKSNQPQHF. Supplemented by reference TRBV5-5 and TRBJ1-5, the full variable domain reads DAGVTQSPTHLIKTRGQQVTLRCSPISGHKSVSWYQQVLGQGPQFIFQYYEKEERGRGNFPDRFSARQFPNYSSELNVNALLLGDSALYLCASSLGGGGKSNQPQHFGDGTRLSIL.

The chain links TRBV5-1 to TRBJ2-3, with TRBD2 matching over 8 bases. Germline CDR1 SGHRS, CDR2 YFSETQ. With V trimmed by 0 bases and J by 4 bases, 7 bases remained unmatched. CDR3 length: 16 residues. The CDR3: CASSLVGSGISDTQYF. The CDR3 DNA reads as TGCGCCAGCAGCTTGGTGGGTAGCGGGATCTCAGATACGCAGTATTTT.

The chain uses TRBV5-1 and TRBJ2-1, with 9 bases fitting TRBD2. Trimming took 4 bases from V and 0 from J; bases not matched to a gene: 2. From germline, CDR1 is SGHRS and CDR2 YFSETQ. The CDR3 totals 15 residues. The CDR3 reads CASSISGSSYNEQFF. The CDR3 nucleotides read TGCGCCAGCAGCATTAGCGGGAGCTCCTACAATGAGCAGTTCTTC.